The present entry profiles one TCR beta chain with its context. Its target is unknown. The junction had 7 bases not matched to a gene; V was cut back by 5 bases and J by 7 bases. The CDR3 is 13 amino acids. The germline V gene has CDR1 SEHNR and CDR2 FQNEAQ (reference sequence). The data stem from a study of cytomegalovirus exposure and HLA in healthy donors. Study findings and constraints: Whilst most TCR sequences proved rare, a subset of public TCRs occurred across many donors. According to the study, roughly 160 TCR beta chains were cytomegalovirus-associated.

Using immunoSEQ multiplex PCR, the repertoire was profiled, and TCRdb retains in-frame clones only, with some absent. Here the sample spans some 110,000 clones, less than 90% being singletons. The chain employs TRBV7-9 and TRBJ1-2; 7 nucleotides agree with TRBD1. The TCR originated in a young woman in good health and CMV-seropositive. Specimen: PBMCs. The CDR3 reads CASSAGTESGYTF. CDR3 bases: TGTGCCAGCAGCGCGGGGACAGAATCTGGCTACACCTTC. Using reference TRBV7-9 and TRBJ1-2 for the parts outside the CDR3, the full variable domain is DTGVSQNPRHKITKRGQNVTFRCDPISEHNRLYWYRQTLGQGPEFLTYFQNEAQLEKSRLLSDRFSAERPKGSFSTLEIQRTEQGDSAMYLCASSAGTESGYTFGSGTRLTVV.